The source of this T cell receptor beta chain is a study of blood T cells in healthy people across ages (dated by TCRdb to between 2015 and 2016). With regard to the full study: In model experiments, template switching captured roughly one uniquely barcoded TCR beta cDNA molecule for every two T cells. Using deep sequencing normalized with unique cDNA molecular identifiers, the study measured how TCR beta repertoire diversity changes with age. The donors were split into four age groups: young (average around 15 years), middle-aged (over 35), aged (approximately 60) and long-lived (over 80). Donors of different ages were randomly distributed across sequencing lanes to avoid experimental bias. Using the same blood draw, the study looked at two additional independent replicas of 1 million unique cDNA reads for two donors, one aged 18 to 29 and the other aged 80 or older.

The study at large found these results: Estimates of total diversity based on one million sequenced T cells were regarded as lower bounds and as underestimates. Donor CMV infection status was unknown, potentially confounding age-related changes in expanded clonotypes. Conclusive comparison of naive and antigen-experienced compartments was prevented by the profiling of bulk unsorted PBMCs. As age increased, observed TCR beta diversity per million T cells dropped in a roughly linear way, and a significant reduction was already evident by age about 40. Compared with the aged group, the long-lived group had more naive CD4+ T cells, fewer expanded clones and increased TCR diversity, a pattern suggesting age selection. A strong correlation was found between observed TCR beta diversity and the percentage of naive T cells measured by flow cytometry.

On this clonotype: Its specific antigen is unknown. Base qualities are not at hand, and no much larger clone is one base apart.

The library was built by means of 5' RACE. The listed sequencing device is Illumina HiSeq 2500. A second PCR of roughly 6 to 11 cycles was performed with a sample-barcoded 5' primer and a J-beta primer mix. A template-switch 5' adaptor carrying 12 random nucleotides introduced a unique molecular identifier onto each TCR beta cDNA molecule. Each sample yielded at least 3 million CDR3-containing paired-end reads. First-strand cDNA was synthesized from all RNA with the Mint cDNA synthesis kit, primed by a TRBC-specific oligonucleotide. After uracil-DNA glycosylase treatment, a first 18-cycle PCR used universal primers M1SS and BC2_uni_R on all cDNA. Per the authors' processing: Each sample was normalized by randomly selecting 1 million high-quality reads, each carrying a distinct molecular identifier. Instead of being binned into consensus sequences, reads with shared molecular identifiers were discarded. MiTCR, with a Q25 quality threshold and the strictest error-elimination algorithm, was used for CDR3 identification, clonotype clustering and error correction. A nonparametric unseen species model with Euler transformation was used to estimate a lower bound on total TCR beta diversity. TCRdb itself trimmed the public reads at Q25 with fastp, ran MiXCR and retained productive beta chains. Every distinct CDR3 protein forms one entry, paired with its most common genes and DNA. What appears here as the V and J calls and clone size reflects TCRdb's work, not the paper's. In all, the sample holds about 1.8 million distinct CDR3 sequences, and around half of those were seen once. Approximately 2.1% of the sample is held by the ten biggest clonotypes.

The roughly 39 donors, aged about 6 to 95 years, were systemically healthy Caucasian individuals from Russia. Each donor gave roughly 9 milliliters of peripheral blood, drawn into EDTA-treated Vacutainer tubes. PBMCs were isolated by Ficoll-Paque density-gradient centrifugation, with at least 6 million obtained per sample. Total RNA was extracted from PBMCs with Trizol reagent, with at least 5.5 micrograms obtained per sample. For every donor, an aliquot of PBMCs went through flow cytometry to measure the percentages of naive CD45RAhigh/CD27high T cells. Based on the germline V gene (reference sequence), the CDR1 and CDR2 sequences are DFQATT and SNEGSKA. Trimming takes 3 bases off V and 9 bases off J; junction bases not matched to a gene: 5. The CDR3 sequence holds 13 residues, the cysteine and phenylalanine included. Here the CDR3 DNA is all that survives: 39 bases in frame from base 1.

The sequenced sample was blood. The receptor's source is a woman aged 35 to 49 in good health. The chain was built from TRBV20-1 and TRBJ2-1; 10 bases in between match TRBD2. The nucleotide sequence reads as follows: TGCAGTGCTAGCCCTAGCGGGGGTGGTGAGCAGTTCTTC. It specifies CSASPSGGGEQFF.